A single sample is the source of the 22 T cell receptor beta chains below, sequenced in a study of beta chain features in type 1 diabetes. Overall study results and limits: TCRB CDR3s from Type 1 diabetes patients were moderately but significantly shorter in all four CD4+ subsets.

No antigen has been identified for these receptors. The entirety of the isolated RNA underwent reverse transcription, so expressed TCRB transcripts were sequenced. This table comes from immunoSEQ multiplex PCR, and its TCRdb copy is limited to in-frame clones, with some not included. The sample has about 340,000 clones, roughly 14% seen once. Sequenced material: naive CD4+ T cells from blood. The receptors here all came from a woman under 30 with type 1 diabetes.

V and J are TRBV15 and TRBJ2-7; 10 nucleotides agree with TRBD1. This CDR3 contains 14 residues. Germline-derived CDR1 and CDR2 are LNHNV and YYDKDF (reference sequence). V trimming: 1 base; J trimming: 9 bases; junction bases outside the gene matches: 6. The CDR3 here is CATSRAPGQGGQYF. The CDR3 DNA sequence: TGTGCCACCAGCAGAGCCCCAGGACAGGGGGGGCAGTACTTC.

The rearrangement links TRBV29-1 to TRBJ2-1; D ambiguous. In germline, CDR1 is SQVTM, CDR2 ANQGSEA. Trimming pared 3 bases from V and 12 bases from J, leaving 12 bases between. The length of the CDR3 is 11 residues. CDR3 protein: CSVDGEVGQFF. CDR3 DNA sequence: TGCAGCGTTGACGGAGAGGTCGGGCAGTTCTTC.

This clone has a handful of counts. The CDR3 spells CASSLKTGQPETQYF. DNA of the CDR3: TGTGCCAGCTCCCTGAAGACAGGGCAACCAGAGACCCAGTACTTC. The chain joins TRBV18 to TRBJ2-5; 7 bases fit TRBD1. Germline CDR1 reads KGHSH; CDR2 reads LQKENI. The CDR3 loop spans 15 amino acids. With V trimmed by 6 bases and J by 4 bases, 11 bases remained unmatched.

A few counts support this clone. The CDR3 protein is CASSPGTSAYEQYF. The CDR3 DNA sequence: TGTGCCAGCAGTCCCGGGACTAGCGCATACGAGCAGTACTTC. This sequence joins TRBV6-5 and TRBJ2-7, with 10 bases fitting TRBD2. The germline V gene encodes CDR1 MNHEY and CDR2 SVGAGI. The CDR3 extends over 14 amino acids. After removal of 5 bases from V and 4 bases from J, the junction contained 5 bases not matched to a gene.

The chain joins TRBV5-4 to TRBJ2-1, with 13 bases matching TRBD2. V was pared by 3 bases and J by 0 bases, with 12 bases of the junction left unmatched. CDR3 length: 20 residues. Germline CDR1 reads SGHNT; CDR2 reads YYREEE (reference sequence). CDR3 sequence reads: CASSSRLAGGPSSSYNEQFF. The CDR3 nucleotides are TGTGCCAGCAGCTCCCGACTAGCGGGAGGACCCTCGAGCTCCTACAATGAGCAGTTCTTC.

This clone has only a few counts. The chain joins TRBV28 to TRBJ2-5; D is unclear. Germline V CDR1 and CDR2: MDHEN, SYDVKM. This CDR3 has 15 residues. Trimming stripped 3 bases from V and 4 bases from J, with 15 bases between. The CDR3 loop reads CASSFPAVSRETQYF. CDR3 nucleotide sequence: TGTGCCAGCAGTTTCCCGGCGGTTAGTAGAGAGACCCAGTACTTC.

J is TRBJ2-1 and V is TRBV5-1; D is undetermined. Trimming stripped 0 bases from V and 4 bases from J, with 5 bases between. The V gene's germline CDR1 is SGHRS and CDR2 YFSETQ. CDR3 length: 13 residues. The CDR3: CASSLDQYNEQFF. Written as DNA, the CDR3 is TGCGCCAGCAGCTTGGATCAGTACAATGAGCAGTTCTTC.

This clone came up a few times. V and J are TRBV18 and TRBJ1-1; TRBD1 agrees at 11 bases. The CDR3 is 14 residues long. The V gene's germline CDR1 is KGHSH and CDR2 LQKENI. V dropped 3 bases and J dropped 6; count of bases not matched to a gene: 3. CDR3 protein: CASSPDRGLAEAFF. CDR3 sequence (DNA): TGTGCCAGCTCACCGGACAGGGGGCTGGCTGAAGCTTTCTTT.

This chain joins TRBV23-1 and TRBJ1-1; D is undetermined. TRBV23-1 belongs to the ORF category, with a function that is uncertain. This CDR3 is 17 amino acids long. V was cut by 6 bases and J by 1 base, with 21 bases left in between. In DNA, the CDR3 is TGCGCCAGCAGCACCGGCGGGGAGGGCCTAAAGAACACTGAAGCTTTCTTT. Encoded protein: CASSTGGEGLKNTEAFF.

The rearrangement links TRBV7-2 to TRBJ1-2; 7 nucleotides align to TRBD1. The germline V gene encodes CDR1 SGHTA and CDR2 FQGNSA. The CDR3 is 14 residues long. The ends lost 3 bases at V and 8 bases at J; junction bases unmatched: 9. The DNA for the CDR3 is TGTGCCAGCAGCTTCACACAGGGGCAGGAAGGCTACACCTTC. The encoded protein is CASSFTQGQEGYTF.

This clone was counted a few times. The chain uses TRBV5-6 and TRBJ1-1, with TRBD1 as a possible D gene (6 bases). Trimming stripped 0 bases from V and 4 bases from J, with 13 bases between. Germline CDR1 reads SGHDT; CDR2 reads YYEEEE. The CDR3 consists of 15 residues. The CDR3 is CASSLVGGGTTEAFF. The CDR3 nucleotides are TGTGCCAGCAGCTTGGTAGGGGGTGGAACCACTGAAGCTTTCTTT.

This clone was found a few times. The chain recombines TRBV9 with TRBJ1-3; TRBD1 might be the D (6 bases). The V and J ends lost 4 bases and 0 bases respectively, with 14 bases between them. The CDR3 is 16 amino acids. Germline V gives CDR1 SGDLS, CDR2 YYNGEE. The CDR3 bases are TGTGCCAGCAGCTCCCGGGACACTCGCTCTGGAAACACCATATATTTT. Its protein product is CASSSRDTRSGNTIYF.

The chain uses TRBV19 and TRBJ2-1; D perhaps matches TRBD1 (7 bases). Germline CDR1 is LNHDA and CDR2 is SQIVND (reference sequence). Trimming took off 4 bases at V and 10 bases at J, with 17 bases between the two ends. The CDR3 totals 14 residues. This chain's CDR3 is CASSTGQDGREQFF. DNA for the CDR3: TGTGCCAGTAGTACTGGACAGGATGGGAGGGAGCAGTTCTTC.

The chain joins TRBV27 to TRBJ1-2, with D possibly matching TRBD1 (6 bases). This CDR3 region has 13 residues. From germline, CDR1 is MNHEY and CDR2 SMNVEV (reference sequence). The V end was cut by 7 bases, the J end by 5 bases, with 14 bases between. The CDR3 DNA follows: TGTGCCAGCACCAACAGGGTCGGGTATGGCTACACCTTC. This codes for CASTNRVGYGYTF.

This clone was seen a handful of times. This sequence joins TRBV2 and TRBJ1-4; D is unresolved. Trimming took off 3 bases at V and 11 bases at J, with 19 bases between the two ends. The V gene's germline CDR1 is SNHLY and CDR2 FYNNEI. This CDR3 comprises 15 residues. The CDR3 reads CASSDPVMRERKLFF. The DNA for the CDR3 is TGTGCCAGCAGTGATCCGGTGATGAGGGAGAGGAAACTGTTTTTT.

CDR3 in DNA: TGTGCCAGCAGTTACGGGAGTCTTGGCACCGGGGAGCTGTTTTTT. Translating it yields CASSYGSLGTGELFF. V usage is TRBV28 and J usage is TRBJ2-2, with D possibly matching TRBD2 (6 bases). The CDR3 loop spans 15 amino acids. The V and J ends lost 4 bases and 4 bases respectively, with 13 bases between them. Germline values: CDR1 MDHEN, CDR2 SYDVKM. Filled out from reference TRBV28 and TRBJ2-2, the complete variable domain reads DVKVTQSSRYLVKRTGEKVFLECVQDMDHENMFWYRQDPGLGLRLIYFSYDVKMKEKGDIPEGYSVSREKKERFSLILESASTNQTSMYLCASSYGSLGTGELFFGEGSRLTVL.

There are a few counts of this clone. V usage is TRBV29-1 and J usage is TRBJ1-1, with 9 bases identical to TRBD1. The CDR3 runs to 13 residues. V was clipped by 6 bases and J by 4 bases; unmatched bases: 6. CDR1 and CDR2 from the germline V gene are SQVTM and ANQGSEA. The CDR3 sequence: CSVKTGGGTEAFF. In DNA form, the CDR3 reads TGCAGCGTCAAGACAGGGGGAGGCACTGAAGCTTTCTTT.

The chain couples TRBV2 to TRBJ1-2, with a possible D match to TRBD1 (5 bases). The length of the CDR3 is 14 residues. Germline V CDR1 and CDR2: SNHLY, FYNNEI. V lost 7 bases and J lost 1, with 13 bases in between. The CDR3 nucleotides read TGTGCCAGCAATTTAGGGGTCCTTAACTATGGCTACACCTTC. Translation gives CASNLGVLNYGYTF.

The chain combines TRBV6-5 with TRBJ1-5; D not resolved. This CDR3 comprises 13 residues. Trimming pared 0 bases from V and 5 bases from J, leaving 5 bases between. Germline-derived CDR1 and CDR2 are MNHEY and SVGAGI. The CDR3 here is CASSYSPDQPQHF. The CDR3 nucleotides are TGTGCCAGCAGTTACTCCCCAGATCAGCCCCAGCATTTT.

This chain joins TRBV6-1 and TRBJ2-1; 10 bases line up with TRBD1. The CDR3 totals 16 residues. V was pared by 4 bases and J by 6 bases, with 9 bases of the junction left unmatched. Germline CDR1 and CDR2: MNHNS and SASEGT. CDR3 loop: CASSGGTGTGANEQFF. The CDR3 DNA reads TGTGCCAGCAGTGGGGGAACCGGGACAGGGGCCAATGAGCAGTTCTTC.

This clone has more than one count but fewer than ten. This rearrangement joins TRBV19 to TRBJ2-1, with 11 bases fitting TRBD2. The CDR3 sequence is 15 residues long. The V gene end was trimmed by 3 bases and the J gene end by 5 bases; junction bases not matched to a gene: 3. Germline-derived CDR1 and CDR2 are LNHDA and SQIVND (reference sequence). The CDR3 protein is CASSMMTSGNNEQFF. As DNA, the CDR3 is TGTGCCAGTAGTATGATGACTAGCGGGAACAATGAGCAGTTCTTC.

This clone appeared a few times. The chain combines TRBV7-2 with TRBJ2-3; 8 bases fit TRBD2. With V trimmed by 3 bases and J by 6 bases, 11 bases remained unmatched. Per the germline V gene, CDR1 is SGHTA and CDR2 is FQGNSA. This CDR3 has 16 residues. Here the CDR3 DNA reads TGTGCCAGCAGCTTTTGGGCGGGAGGCAACCCCGATACGCAGTATTTT. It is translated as CASSFWAGGNPDTQYF.